This paragraph covers one T cell receptor beta chain sequence. There is no known antigen for this receptor. The final CDR3 position lacks the conserved phenylalanine or tryptophan, pointing to a likely read error. Trimming costs V 4 bases and J 5 bases, and their ends lie 8 bases apart. The CDR3 region is 11 residues in length, termini included. Kept here is only the CDR3 DNA, which spans 33 bases and is read in frame from base 1. As encoded in the germline V gene, CDR1 is SQVTM while CDR2 is ANQGSEA. The sample was run on an Illumina HiSeq 1500. TCRdb trimmed public reads at Q25 via fastp, called clones via MiXCR and kept in-frame beta chains. Every entry covers one CDR3 protein and lists the most common genes and DNA from its rows. For this sample there are 200,000 to 300,000 distinct CDR3 sequences; about an eighth appear just once. Around 9.5% of the sample goes to the ten largest clones. The record originates from a study of T cell repertoires in cytomegalovirus infection (dated 2019 in TCRdb). Notes on the research overall: Donor HLA type was relevant to the analysis, as public TCR beta signatures indicated carriage of CMV infection together with the matching HLA type.

What the work shows at the level of the full study, not this receptor alone: In the ex vivo response, HLA-C-restricted CMV-specific TCR beta clonotypes were dominant, and in two of eight donors the single most frequent clonotype came from this HLA-C-restricted group. In both this cohort and an independent cohort of 352 donors, the cumulative frequency of public TCR beta family members distinguished carriers of CMV infection plus the relevant HLA type.

The chain links TRBV29-1 with TRBJ1-1; the D region possibly corresponds to TRBD1 (5 bases align). The receptor was derived from a human donor in good health (CMV status not recorded). Some clones in this sample may be carry-over from other donors' samples. The sequencing sample was made of PBMCs. The sequence in DNA is TGCAGCGTTGCAGGGCCTACTGAAGCTTTCTCT. The translation is CSVAGPTEAFS.